This TCR beta chain was documented in a study of PD-L1 blockade in urothelial cancer. Study as a whole: There were a median of approximately 150,000 T cells in blood samples.

This clone was recorded only once. J gave up 6 bases and V 8 bases, and 1 base lay outside the gene matches. Germline V gene lookup returns CDR1 MNHEY and CDR2 SMNVEV (reference sequence). CDR3 length: 11 residues. The assay was immunoSEQ multiplex PCR, and TCRdb's table has in-frame clones only and misses some. The profile shows under 55,000 clones, approximately 82% of them singletons. The time point denotes: peripheral blood 6 weeks after treatment start. Patients' urothelial carcinoma was locally advanced or metastatic. For each patient, 1 to 8 samples were obtained, pretreatment and on-treatment. This chain joins TRBV27 and TRBJ2-4; 7 nucleotides match TRBD2. The clonotype was recovered from a man aged 55 to 70 with urothelial cancer. Specimen: PBMCs, collected around atezolizumab (anti-PD-L1) treatment. This CDR3 is CASQRGNIQYF. CDR3 nucleotide sequence: TGTGCCAGCCAGCGGGGAAACATTCAGTACTTC.